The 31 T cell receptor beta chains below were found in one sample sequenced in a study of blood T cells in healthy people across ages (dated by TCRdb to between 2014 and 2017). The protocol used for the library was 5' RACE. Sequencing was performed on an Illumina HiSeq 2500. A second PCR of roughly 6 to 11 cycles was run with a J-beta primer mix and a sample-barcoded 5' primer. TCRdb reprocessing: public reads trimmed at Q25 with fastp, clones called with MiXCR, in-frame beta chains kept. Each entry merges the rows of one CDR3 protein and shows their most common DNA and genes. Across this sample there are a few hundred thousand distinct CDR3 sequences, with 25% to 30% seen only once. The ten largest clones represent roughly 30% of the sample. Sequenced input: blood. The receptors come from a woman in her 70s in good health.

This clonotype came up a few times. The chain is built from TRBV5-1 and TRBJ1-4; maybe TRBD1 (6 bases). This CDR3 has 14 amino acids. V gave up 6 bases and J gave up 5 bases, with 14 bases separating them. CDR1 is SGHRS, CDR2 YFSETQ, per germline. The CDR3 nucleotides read TGCGCCAGCACCCCCAAAGGGGGGAATGAAAAACTGTTTTTT. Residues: CASTPKGGNEKLFF.

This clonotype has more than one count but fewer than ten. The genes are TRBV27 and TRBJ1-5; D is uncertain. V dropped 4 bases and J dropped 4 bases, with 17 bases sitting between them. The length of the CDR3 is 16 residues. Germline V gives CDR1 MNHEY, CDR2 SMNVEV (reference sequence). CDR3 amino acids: CASSWAGEAANQPQHF. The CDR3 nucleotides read TGTGCCAGCAGTTGGGCAGGCGAGGCGGCAAATCAGCCCCAGCATTTT.

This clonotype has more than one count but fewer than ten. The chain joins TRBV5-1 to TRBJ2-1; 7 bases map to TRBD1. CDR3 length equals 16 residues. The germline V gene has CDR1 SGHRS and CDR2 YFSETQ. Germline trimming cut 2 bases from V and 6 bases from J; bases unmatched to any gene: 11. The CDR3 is CASSLGSRGISNEQFF. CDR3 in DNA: TGCGCCAGCAGCTTAGGGTCCAGGGGGATTAGCAATGAGCAGTTCTTC.

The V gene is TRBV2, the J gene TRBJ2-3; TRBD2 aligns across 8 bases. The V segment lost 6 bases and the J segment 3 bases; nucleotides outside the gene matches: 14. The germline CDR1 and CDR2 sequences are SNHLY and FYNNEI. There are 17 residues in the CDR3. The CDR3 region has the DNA TGTGCCAGCAGGGGCCTCTCCGGACTAGCTGATACAGATACGCAGTATTTT. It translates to CASRGLSGLADTDTQYF.

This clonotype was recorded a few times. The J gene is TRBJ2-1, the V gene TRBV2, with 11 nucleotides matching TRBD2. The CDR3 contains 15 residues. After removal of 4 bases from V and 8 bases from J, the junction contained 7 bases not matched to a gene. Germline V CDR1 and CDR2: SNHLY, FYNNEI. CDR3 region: CASSGGLAAWDEQFF. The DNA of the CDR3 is TGTGCCAGCAGTGGGGGACTAGCGGCTTGGGATGAGCAGTTCTTC.

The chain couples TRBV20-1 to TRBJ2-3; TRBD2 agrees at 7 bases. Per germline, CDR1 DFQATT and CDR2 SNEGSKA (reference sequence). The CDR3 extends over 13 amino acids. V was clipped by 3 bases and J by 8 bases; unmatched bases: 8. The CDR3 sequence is CSARAGVQGTQYF. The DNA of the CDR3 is TGCAGTGCTAGGGCGGGGGTGCAAGGTACGCAGTATTTT.

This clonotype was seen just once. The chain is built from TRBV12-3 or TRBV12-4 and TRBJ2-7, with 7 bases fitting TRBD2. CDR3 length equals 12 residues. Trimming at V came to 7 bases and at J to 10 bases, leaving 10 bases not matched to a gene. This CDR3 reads CASTIREGTQYF. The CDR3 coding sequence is TGTGCCAGCACCATCAGGGAGGGGACTCAGTACTTC.

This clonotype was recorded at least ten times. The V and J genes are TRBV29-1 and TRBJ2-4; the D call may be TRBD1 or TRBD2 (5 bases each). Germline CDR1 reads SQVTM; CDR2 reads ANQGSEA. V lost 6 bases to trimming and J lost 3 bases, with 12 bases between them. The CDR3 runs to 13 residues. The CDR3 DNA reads TGCAGCGTGGCTGGGACCCTCAAAAACATTCAGTACTTC. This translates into CSVAGTLKNIQYF.

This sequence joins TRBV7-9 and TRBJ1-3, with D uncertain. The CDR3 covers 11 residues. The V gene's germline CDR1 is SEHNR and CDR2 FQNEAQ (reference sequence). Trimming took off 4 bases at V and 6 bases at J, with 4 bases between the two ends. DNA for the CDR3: TGTGCCAGCAGCTCCAAAAACACCATATATTTT. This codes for CASSSKNTIYF.

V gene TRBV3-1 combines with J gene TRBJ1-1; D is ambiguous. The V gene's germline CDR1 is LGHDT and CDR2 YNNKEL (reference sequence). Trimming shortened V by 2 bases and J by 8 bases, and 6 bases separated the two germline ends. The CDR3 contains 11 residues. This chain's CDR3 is CASSQKGEAFF. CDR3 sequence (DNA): TGTGCCAGCAGCCAAAAGGGAGAAGCTTTCTTT. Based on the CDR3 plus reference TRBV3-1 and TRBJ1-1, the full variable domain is DTAVSQTPKYLVTQMGNDKSIKCEQNLGHDTMYWYKQDSKKFLKIMFSYNNKELIINETVPNRFSPKSPDKAHLNLHINSLELGDSAVYFCASSQKGEAFFGQGTRLTVV.

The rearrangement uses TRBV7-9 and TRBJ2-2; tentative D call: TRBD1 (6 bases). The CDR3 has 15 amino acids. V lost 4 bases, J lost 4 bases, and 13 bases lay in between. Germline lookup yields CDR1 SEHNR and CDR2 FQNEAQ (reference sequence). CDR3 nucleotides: TGTGCCAGCAGCTCAACAGGGTCTCGCACCGGGGAGCTGTTTTTT. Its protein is CASSSTGSRTGELFF.

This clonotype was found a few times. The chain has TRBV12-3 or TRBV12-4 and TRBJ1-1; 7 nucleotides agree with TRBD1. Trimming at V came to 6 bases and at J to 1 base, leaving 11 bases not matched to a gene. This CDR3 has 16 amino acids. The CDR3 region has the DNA TGTGCCAGCAGCCCGTTAGGGACAGTGAAGAACACTGAAGCTTTCTTT. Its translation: CASSPLGTVKNTEAFF.

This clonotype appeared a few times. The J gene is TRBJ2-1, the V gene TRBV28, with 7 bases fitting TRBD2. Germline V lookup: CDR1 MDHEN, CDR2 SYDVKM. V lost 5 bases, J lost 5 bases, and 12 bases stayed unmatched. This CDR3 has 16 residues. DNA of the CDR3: TGTGCCAGCAGTCCTACCTTAGCGGGTACTCACAATGAGCAGTTCTTC. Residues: CASSPTLAGTHNEQFF.

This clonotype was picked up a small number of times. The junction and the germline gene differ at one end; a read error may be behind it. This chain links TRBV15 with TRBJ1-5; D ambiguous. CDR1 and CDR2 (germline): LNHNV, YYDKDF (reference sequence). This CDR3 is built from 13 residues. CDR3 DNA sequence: TGTGCCACCACCAGAAGAGGCAATCAGCCCCAGCATTTT. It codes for CATTRRGNQPQHF. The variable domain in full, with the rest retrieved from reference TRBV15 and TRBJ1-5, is DAMVIQNPRYQVTQFGKPVTLSCSQTLNHNVMYWYQQKSSQAPKLLFHYYDKDFNNEADTPDNFQSRRPNTSFCFLDIRSPGLGDTAMYLCATTRRGNQPQHFGDGTRLSIL.

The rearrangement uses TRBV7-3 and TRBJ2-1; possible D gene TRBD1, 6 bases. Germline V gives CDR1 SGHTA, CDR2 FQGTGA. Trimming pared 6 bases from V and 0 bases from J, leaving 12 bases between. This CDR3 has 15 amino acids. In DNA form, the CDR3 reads TGTGCCAGCAGTTCGACAGGTAACTCCTACAATGAGCAGTTCTTC. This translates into CASSSTGNSYNEQFF.

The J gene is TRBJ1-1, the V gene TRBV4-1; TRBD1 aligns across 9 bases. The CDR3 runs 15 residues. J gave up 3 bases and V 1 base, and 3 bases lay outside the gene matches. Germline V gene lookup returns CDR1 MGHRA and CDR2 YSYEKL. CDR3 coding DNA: TGCGCCAGCAGCCAAGGGGACAGGGTTGACACTGAAGCTTTCTTT. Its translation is CASSQGDRVDTEAFF.

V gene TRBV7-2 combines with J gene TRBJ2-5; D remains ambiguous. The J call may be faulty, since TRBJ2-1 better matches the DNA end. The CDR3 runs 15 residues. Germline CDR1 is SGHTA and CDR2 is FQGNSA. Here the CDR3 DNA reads TGTGCCAGCAGCCTTCGGGTGGAGACCTACAATGAGCAGTTCTTC. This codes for CASSLRVETYNEQFF.

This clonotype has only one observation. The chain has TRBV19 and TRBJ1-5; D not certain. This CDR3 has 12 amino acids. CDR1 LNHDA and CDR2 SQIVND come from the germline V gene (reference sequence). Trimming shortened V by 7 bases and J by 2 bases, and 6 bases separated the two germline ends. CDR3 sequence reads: CASTWRNQPQHF. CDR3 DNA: TGTGCCAGTACTTGGCGCAATCAGCCCCAGCATTTT.

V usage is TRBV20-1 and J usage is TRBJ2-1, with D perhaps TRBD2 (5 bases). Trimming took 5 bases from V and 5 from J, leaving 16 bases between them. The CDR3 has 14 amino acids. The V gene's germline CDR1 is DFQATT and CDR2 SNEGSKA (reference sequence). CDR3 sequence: CSAQDYQTNNEQFF. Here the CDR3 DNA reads TGCAGTGCTCAAGACTACCAGACCAACAATGAGCAGTTCTTC.

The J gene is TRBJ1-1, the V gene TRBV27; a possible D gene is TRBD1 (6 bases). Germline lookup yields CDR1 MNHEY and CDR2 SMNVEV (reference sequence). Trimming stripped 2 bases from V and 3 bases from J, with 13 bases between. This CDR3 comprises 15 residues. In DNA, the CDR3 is TGTGCCAGCAGTTTACAGGGGTATGGTTACACTGAAGCTTTCTTT. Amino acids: CASSLQGYGYTEAFF.

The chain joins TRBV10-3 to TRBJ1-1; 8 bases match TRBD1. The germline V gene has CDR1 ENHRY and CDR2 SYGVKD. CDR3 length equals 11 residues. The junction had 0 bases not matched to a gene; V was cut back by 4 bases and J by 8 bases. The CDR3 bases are TGTGCCATCAGTGCAGGGGGCGAAGCTTTCTTT. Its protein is CAISAGGEAFF.

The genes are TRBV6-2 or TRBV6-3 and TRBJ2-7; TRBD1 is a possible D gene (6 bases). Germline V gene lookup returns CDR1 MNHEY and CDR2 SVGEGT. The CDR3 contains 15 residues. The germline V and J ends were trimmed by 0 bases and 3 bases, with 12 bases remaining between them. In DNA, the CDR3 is TGTGCCAGCAGTTACTCCCCGGGACAAGGCTACGAGCAGTACTTC. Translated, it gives CASSYSPGQGYEQYF.

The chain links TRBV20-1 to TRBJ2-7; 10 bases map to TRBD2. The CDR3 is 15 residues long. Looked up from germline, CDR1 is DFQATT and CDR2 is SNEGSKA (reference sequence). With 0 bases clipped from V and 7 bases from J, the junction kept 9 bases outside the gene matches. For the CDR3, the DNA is TGCAGTGCTAGAGATCCCCGGCTAGCGGGAGATGAGCAGTACTTC. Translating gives CSARDPRLAGDEQYF.

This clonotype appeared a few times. Here the CDR3 reads CASKTGSETQYF. CDR3 DNA: TGTGCCAGTAAAACAGGGAGTGAGACCCAGTACTTC. The chain couples TRBV6-5 to TRBJ2-5; D possibly corresponds to TRBD1 (6 bases). V was clipped by 9 bases and J by 5 bases, with 13 bases between them. The CDR3 totals 12 residues. Germline CDR1 MNHEY, CDR2 SVGAGI.

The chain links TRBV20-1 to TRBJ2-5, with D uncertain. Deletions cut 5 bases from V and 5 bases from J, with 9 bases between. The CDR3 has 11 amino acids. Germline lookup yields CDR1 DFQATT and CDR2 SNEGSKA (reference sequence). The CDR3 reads CSAFLGETQYF. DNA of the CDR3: TGCAGTGCTTTCTTAGGGGAGACCCAGTACTTC.

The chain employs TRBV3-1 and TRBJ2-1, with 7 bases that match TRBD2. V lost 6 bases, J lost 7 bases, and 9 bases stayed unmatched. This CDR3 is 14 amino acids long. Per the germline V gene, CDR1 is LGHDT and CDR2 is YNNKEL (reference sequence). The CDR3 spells CASSLHGGGNEQFF. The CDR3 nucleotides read TGTGCCAGCAGTCTGCATGGGGGGGGTAATGAGCAGTTCTTC.

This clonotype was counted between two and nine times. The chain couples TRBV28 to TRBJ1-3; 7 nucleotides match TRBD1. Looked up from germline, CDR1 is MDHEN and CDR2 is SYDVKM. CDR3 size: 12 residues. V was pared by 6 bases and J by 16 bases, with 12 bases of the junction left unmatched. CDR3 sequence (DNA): TGTGCCAGCAGAAGCGGGACAGATCGTTGGTATTTT. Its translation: CASRSGTDRWYF.

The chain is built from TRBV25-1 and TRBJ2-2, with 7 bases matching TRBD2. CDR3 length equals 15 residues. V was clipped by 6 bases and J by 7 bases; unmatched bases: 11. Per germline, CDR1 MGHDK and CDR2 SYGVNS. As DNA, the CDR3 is TGTGCCAGCAGGGCGGGGAGGGAAAGGGTCGGGGAGCTGTTTTTT. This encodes CASRAGRERVGELFF.

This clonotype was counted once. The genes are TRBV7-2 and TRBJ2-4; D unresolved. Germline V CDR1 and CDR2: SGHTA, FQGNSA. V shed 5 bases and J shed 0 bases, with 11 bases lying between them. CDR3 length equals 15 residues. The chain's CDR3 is CASSPTALAKNIQYF. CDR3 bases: TGTGCCAGCAGCCCTACGGCCCTAGCCAAAAACATTCAGTACTTC.

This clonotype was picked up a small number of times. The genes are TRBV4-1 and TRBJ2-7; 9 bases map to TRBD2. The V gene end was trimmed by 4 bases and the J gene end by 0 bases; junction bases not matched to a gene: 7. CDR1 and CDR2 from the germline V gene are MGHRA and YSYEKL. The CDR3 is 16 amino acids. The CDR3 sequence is CASSPRIAGDSYEQYF. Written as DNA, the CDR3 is TGCGCCAGCAGCCCCCGAATAGCGGGAGACTCCTACGAGCAGTACTTC.

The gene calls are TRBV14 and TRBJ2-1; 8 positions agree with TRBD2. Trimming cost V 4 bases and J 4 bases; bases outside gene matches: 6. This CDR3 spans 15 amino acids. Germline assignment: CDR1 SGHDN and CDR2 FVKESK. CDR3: CASSRSGLGYNEQFF. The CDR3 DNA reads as TGTGCCAGCAGCCGGTCGGGACTAGGGTACAATGAGCAGTTCTTC.